Below, 32 T cell receptor beta chains from the same sample are listed, as sequenced in a study of control samples from healthy donors and cancer patients. The data were produced by immunoSEQ multiplex PCR, yet TCRdb's version contains in-frame clones alone and is incomplete. The sample lists 100,000 to 150,000 clones; about 93% were seen once. Source material: PBMCs. These receptors originate from a man in his fifties or sixties with head and neck cancer.

The CDR3 sequence: CASSRTGGLAKNIQYF. CDR3 nucleotides: TGCGCCAGCAGCCGTACGGGCGGACTAGCCAAAAACATTCAGTACTTC. This chain joins TRBV4-1 and TRBJ2-4; the D gene is possibly TRBD2 (5 bases). The V gene lost 4 bases and the J gene lost 0 bases, with 13 bases spanning the gap. Per germline, CDR1 MGHRA and CDR2 YSYEKL. The CDR3 totals 16 residues.

The chain combines TRBV5-1 with TRBJ2-7; maybe TRBD1 (5 bases). CDR3 size: 14 residues. Trimming left V 5 bases short and J 4 bases short, with 16 bases between. Germline V lookup: CDR1 SGHRS, CDR2 YFSETQ. DNA for the CDR3: TGCGCCAGCAGGACCGCATTGGGGCAGTACGAGCAGTACTTC. It translates to CASRTALGQYEQYF.

The rearrangement links TRBV9 to TRBJ1-3; no clear D. The CDR3 is made up of 15 amino acids. From germline, CDR1 is SGDLS and CDR2 YYNGEE. The V end was cut by 2 bases, the J end by 0 bases, with 9 bases between. The CDR3 coding sequence is TGTGCCAGCAGCGTCGGATTGAGCTCTGGAAACACCATATATTTT. Translating it yields CASSVGLSSGNTIYF.

V usage is TRBV28 and J usage is TRBJ1-3; weak D call: TRBD1 (5 bases). This CDR3 comprises 16 residues. V was trimmed by 1 base and J by 4 bases, leaving 14 bases between them. CDR1 MDHEN and CDR2 SYDVKM come from the germline V gene. The CDR3 DNA reads as TGTGCCAGCAGTTTATCCCCGGGGCCTGGGGGAAACACCATATATTTT. Translating gives CASSLSPGPGGNTIYF.

The V gene is TRBV4-3, the J gene TRBJ2-2; weak D call: TRBD1 (6 bases). Germline values: CDR1 LGHNA, CDR2 YSLEER. Trimming removed 3 bases from V and 3 bases from J, with 14 bases in between. The CDR3 runs 16 residues. The CDR3 DNA reads TGCGCCAGCAGCCAGGGGGCTTTAGCGTACACCGGGGAGCTGTTTTTT. The encoded protein is CASSQGALAYTGELFF.

This clone appeared a single time. This chain joins TRBV7-2 and TRBJ1-3; 10 positions agree with TRBD1. This CDR3 region has 15 residues. Looked up from germline, CDR1 is SGHTA and CDR2 is FQGNSA. Trimming took 5 bases from V and 4 from J; bases not matched to a gene: 5. The CDR3 here is CASSTRTGGGNTIYF. Here the CDR3 DNA reads TGTGCCAGCAGCACCCGGACAGGGGGGGGAAACACCATATATTTT.

The chain joins TRBV7-8 to TRBJ1-4, with 8 bases matching TRBD1. CDR1 is SGHVS and CDR2 is FQNEAQ in the germline V gene. The V segment lost 4 bases and the J segment 8 bases; nucleotides outside the gene matches: 12. CDR3 size: 16 residues. CDR3 sequence (DNA): TGTGCCAGCAGCTCCCCCCGGGCAGCAGGGGGCGAAAAACTGTTTTTT. Its protein is CASSSPRAAGGEKLFF.

The chain couples TRBV12-2 to TRBJ2-7; the listed D gene, TRBD1, was not tested against the DNA. TRBV12-2 is a pseudogene. The CDR3 runs 16 residues. The CDR3 coding sequence is TGTGCAAGTCGCTTCTTTCCCGGGACAGTCTCCTACGAGCAGTACTTC. Protein sequence: CASRFFPGTVSYEQYF.

In its sample, this clone was seen once. The rearrangement uses TRBV30 and TRBJ1-2; D unresolved. The germline V and J ends were trimmed by 3 bases and 4 bases, with 15 bases remaining between them. This CDR3 is 14 amino acids long. Germline CDR1 reads GTSNPN; CDR2 reads SVGIG (reference sequence). The CDR3: CAWSAQHTFYGYTF. The CDR3 bases are TGTGCCTGGAGCGCCCAACATACTTTCTATGGCTACACCTTC.

This chain joins TRBV7-3 and TRBJ2-1, with TRBD2 matching over 9 bases. The CDR3 has 15 residues. The V gene end was trimmed by 2 bases and the J gene end by 4 bases; junction bases not matched to a gene: 3. Germline V gives CDR1 SGHTA, CDR2 FQGTGA. The CDR3 region has the DNA TGTGCCAGCAGCTTAGGAGCGGGGGGTTACAATGAGCAGTTCTTC. It specifies CASSLGAGGYNEQFF.

This chain uses TRBV24-1 with TRBJ2-7, with 9 bases matching TRBD1. CDR3 size: 15 residues. Germline values: CDR1 KGHDR, CDR2 SFDVKD. V lost 4 bases and J lost 3; bases outside the gene matches: 6. The CDR3 DNA follows: TGTGCCACCAGTGACCCCCTGACAGGGGGCTACGAGCAGTACTTC. Translated: CATSDPLTGGYEQYF.

This sequence joins TRBV5-1 and TRBJ2-4; D gene ambiguous. Germline lookup yields CDR1 SGHRS and CDR2 YFSETQ. Trimming left V 2 bases short and J 0 bases short, with 12 bases between. The CDR3 is 16 amino acids. The CDR3 region is CASSFGGELAKNIQYF. CDR3 nucleotides: TGCGCCAGCAGCTTCGGTGGCGAGCTAGCCAAAAACATTCAGTACTTC.

This chain links TRBV19 with TRBJ1-4, with 8 bases that match TRBD1. Looked up from germline, CDR1 is LNHDA and CDR2 is SQIVND (reference sequence). CDR3 length: 14 amino acids. The trim removed 5 bases at V and 7 bases at J, leaving 6 bases unmatched. CDR3 protein: CASSPQGASEKLFF. As DNA, the CDR3 is TGTGCCAGTAGTCCCCAGGGGGCGAGTGAAAAACTGTTTTTT.

The V call is TRBV7-8, the J call TRBJ1-3; D is undetermined. This CDR3 region has 16 residues. The V end was cut by 5 bases, the J end by 3 bases, with 17 bases between. Germline CDR1 is SGHVS and CDR2 is FQNEAQ. CDR3 protein: CASSPLAAGGGNTIYF. The CDR3 nucleotides are TGTGCCAGCAGCCCCCTCGCGGCAGGCGGTGGAAACACCATATATTTT.

V usage is TRBV12-3 or TRBV12-4 and J usage is TRBJ2-5; 7 positions agree with TRBD1. The ends lost 5 bases at V and 3 bases at J; junction bases unmatched: 3. The CDR3 covers 13 residues. CDR3 residues: CASSGTAKETQYF. CDR3 sequence (DNA): TGTGCCAGCAGTGGGACAGCAAAAGAGACCCAGTACTTC.

This chain links TRBV7-2 with TRBJ1-1; D might be TRBD1 (6 bases). V shed 1 base and J shed 2 bases, with 8 bases lying between them. The CDR3 has 14 residues. Germline lookup yields CDR1 SGHTA and CDR2 FQGNSA. CDR3 loop: CASSLGGANTEAFF. The CDR3 DNA is TGTGCCAGCAGCTTAGGGGGGGCTAACACTGAAGCTTTCTTT.

In its sample, this clone was seen a few times. Written as DNA, the CDR3 is TGTGCCAGCAGCTTAGCGGGATCAGAGACCCAGTACTTC. Translating gives CASSLAGSETQYF. The chain couples TRBV7-2 to TRBJ2-5; unclear D gene. Trimming left V 0 bases short and J 4 bases short, with 6 bases between. Germline V CDR1 and CDR2: SGHTA, FQGNSA. This CDR3 is 13 amino acids long.

The chain links TRBV15 to TRBJ1-2; perhaps TRBD1 as D (6 bases). Germline V gene data show CDR1 as LNHNV and CDR2 as YYDKDF (reference sequence). V lost 0 bases to trimming and J lost 7 bases, with 15 bases between them. The CDR3 has 15 amino acids. The CDR3 bases are TGTGCCACCAGCAGAGATAGTGGCCAGGGGTCTGGCTACACCTTC. This translates into CATSRDSGQGSGYTF.

The CDR3 is CASSLSGVQETQYF. In DNA form, the CDR3 reads TGTGCCAGCAGTCTGTCAGGGGTCCAAGAGACCCAGTACTTC. This chain joins TRBV28 and TRBJ2-5; D possibly corresponds to TRBD1 (6 bases). The length of the CDR3 is 14 residues. CDR1 and CDR2 from the germline V gene are MDHEN and SYDVKM. Trimming left V 5 bases short and J 1 base short, with 11 bases between.

The genes are TRBV30 and TRBJ1-6; D not certain. V lost 3 bases, J lost 7 bases, and 13 bases lay in between. Germline V gene data show CDR1 as GTSNPN and CDR2 as SVGIG (reference sequence). The CDR3 consists of 14 residues. The DNA for the CDR3 is TGTGCCTGGAGGTGGGGAACCGCAAATTCACCCCTCCACTTT. It specifies CAWRWGTANSPLHF.

The chain recombines TRBV5-4 with TRBJ2-1; 10 bases are shared with TRBD2. The CDR3 length is 16 residues. The J segment lost 9 bases and the V segment lost 2 bases, leaving 11 bases of the junction unmatched. Germline values: CDR1 SGHNT, CDR2 YYREEE (reference sequence). This CDR3 is CASSFGSLAGGSEQFF. In DNA form, the CDR3 reads TGTGCCAGCAGCTTTGGGTCTTTAGCGGGGGGAAGTGAGCAGTTCTTC.

This chain uses TRBV7-2 with TRBJ2-1; no clear D. The germline gives CDR1 SGHTA, CDR2 FQGNSA. Deletions cut 6 bases from V and 9 bases from J, with 9 bases between. This CDR3 is 11 amino acids long. The CDR3 is CASRYAIEQFF. The CDR3 nucleotides read TGTGCCAGCAGATACGCCATTGAGCAGTTCTTC.

The chain carries TRBV9 and TRBJ2-7; 7 nucleotides line up with TRBD1. The V segment lost 2 bases and the J segment 0 bases; nucleotides outside the gene matches: 8. There are 16 residues in the CDR3. Germline lookup yields CDR1 SGDLS and CDR2 YYNGEE. The CDR3 protein is CASSVDDRAFSYEQYF. In DNA form, the CDR3 reads TGTGCCAGCAGCGTGGATGACAGGGCCTTCTCCTACGAGCAGTACTTC.

This clone has just one count. This rearrangement joins TRBV19 to TRBJ1-5, with no clear D. The CDR3 sequence is 15 residues long. Germline lookup yields CDR1 LNHDA and CDR2 SQIVND (reference sequence). Trimming removed 5 bases at V and 1 base at J, with 12 bases between. The CDR3 loop reads CASSPGLTSNQPQHF. The CDR3 coding sequence is TGTGCCAGTAGTCCCGGACTAACGAGCAATCAGCCCCAGCATTTT.

This chain connects TRBV15 to TRBJ1-1; possibly TRBD1 for D (6 bases). This CDR3 has 14 amino acids. Germline CDR1 and CDR2: LNHNV and YYDKDF (reference sequence). V gave up 6 bases and J gave up 4 bases, with 15 bases separating them. The CDR3 region has the DNA TGTGCCACCAGTCCCCGTACAGGGAGCACTGAAGCTTTCTTT. Its translation is CATSPRTGSTEAFF.

This clone has just one count. The chain recombines TRBV10-3 with TRBJ1-4; D may be TRBD1 (5 bases). CDR1 and CDR2 from the germline V gene are ENHRY and SYGVKD. V lost 3 bases and J lost 3, with 11 bases in between. The CDR3 is 15 residues long. DNA of the CDR3: TGTGCCATCAGTGAAGGGGAACCGCCTAATGAAAAACTGTTTTTT. Its protein is CAISEGEPPNEKLFF.

V usage is TRBV6-5 and J usage is TRBJ1-2, with TRBD1 matching 8 bases. The CDR3 loop spans 16 amino acids. V dropped 1 base and J dropped 7; count of bases not matched to a gene: 11. Germline CDR1 reads MNHEY; CDR2 reads SVGAGI. CDR3 nucleotide sequence: TGTGCCAGCAGTTACTGGGCGTCCGGACAGGGAGGTGGCTACACCTTC. This encodes CASSYWASGQGGGYTF.

The chain is built from TRBV12-3 or TRBV12-4 and TRBJ1-5; D gene uncertain. The germline V and J ends were trimmed by 5 bases and 9 bases, with 8 bases remaining between them. The CDR3 spans 11 residues. CDR3 region: CASSLEGPQHF. CDR3 bases: TGTGCCAGCAGTCTGGAGGGGCCCCAGCATTTT.

This clone was observed a few times. This chain joins TRBV28 and TRBJ1-3; D is possibly TRBD1 (6 bases). Trimming took off 7 bases at V and 0 bases at J, with 16 bases between the two ends. This CDR3 contains 16 residues. Germline-derived CDR1 and CDR2 are MDHEN and SYDVKM. CDR3 bases: TGTGCCAGCACCGACAGGAGAACTAGCTCTGGAAACACCATATATTTT. Its translation is CASTDRRTSSGNTIYF.

The chain carries TRBV21-1 and TRBJ2-2; the DNA was not compared with TRBD1, the D call given in the table. TRBV21-1 is noted as a pseudogene. The CDR3 extends over 20 amino acids. As DNA, the CDR3 is TGTGCCAGCAGCAAACCGCCTTTAGGGACAGGGGACTTTCGGACCGGGGAGCTGTTTTTT. Its protein is CASSKPPLGTGDFRTGELFF.

This sequence joins TRBV7-2 and TRBJ2-2; 9 bases map to TRBD2. The ends lost 5 bases at V and 6 bases at J; junction bases unmatched: 10. CDR1 and CDR2 from the germline V gene are SGHTA and FQGNSA. The CDR3 length is 16 residues. CDR3 sequence reads: CASSPNMGLAAGELFF. The CDR3 nucleotides read TGTGCCAGCAGCCCAAACATGGGACTAGCTGCCGGGGAGCTGTTTTTT.

The genes are TRBV3-1 (or the pseudogene TRBV3-2) and TRBJ2-1, with 13 nucleotides matching TRBD2. The CDR3 runs 17 residues. V gave up 4 bases and J gave up 5 bases; unmatched junction bases: 8. CDR1 is LGHDT, CDR2 YNNKEL, per germline (reference sequence). CDR3 sequence reads: CASSLLWTSGGNNEQFF. Written as DNA, the CDR3 is TGTGCCAGCAGCCTCTTATGGACTAGCGGGGGAAACAATGAGCAGTTCTTC.